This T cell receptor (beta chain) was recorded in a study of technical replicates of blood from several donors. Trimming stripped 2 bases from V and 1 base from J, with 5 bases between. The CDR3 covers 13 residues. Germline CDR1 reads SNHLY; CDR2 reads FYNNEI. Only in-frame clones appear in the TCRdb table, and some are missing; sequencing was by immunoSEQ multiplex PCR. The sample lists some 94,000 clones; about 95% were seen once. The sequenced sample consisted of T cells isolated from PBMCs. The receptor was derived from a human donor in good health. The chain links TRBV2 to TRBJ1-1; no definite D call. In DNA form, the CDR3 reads TGTGCCAGCAGTGAACAGTGGAACACTGAAGCTTTCTTT. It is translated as CASSEQWNTEAFF.